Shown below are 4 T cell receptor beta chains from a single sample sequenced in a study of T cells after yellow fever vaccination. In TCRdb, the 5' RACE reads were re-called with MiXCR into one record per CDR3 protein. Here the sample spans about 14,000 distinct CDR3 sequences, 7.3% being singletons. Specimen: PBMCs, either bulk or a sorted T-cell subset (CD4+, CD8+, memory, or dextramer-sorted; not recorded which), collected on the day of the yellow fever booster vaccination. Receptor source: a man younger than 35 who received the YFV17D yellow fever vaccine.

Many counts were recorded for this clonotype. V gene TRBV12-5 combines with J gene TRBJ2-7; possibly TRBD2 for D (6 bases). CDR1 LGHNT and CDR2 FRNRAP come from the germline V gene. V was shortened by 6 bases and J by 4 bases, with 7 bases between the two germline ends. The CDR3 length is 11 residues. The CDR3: CASGGGYEQYF. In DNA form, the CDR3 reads TGTGCTAGTGGCGGGGGTTACGAGCAGTACTTC. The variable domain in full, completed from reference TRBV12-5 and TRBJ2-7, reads DARVTQTPRHKVTEMGQEVTMRCQPILGHNTVFWYRQTMMQGLELLAYFRNRAPLDDSGMPKDRFSAEMPDATLATLKIQPSEPRDSAVYFCASGGGYEQYFGPGTRLTVT.

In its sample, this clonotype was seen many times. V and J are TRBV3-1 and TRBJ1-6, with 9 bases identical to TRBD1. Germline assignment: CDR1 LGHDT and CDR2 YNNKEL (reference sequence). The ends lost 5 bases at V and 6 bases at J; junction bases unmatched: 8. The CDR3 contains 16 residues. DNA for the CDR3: TGTGCCAGCAGCGGAACAGGGGGCTTTTCTAATTCACCCCTCCACTTT. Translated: CASSGTGGFSNSPLHF.

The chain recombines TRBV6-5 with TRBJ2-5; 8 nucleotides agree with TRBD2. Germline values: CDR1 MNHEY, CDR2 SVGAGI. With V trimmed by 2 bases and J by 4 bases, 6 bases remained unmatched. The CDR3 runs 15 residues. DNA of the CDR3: TGTGCCAGCAGTTACCGGGGGGGCGTTTTAGAGACCCAGTACTTC. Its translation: CASSYRGGVLETQYF.

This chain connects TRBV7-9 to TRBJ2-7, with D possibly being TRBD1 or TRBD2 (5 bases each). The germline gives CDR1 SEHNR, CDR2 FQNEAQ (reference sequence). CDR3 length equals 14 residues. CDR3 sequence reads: CASSPGLRIYVQYV. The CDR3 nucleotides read TGTGCCAGCAGCCCGGGGCTGCGTATCTACGTGCAGTACGTC.